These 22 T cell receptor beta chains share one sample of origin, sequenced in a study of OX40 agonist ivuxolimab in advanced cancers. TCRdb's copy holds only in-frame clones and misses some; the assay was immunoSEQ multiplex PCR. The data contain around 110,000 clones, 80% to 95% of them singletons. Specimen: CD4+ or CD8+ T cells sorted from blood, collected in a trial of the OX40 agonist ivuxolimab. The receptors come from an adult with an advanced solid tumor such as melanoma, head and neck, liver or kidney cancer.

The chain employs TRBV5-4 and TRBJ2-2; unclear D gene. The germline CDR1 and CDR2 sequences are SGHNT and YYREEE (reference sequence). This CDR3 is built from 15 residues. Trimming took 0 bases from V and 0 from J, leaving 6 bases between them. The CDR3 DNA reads TGTGCCAGCAGCTTGGGTCGGTCGAACACCGGGGAGCTGTTTTTT. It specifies CASSLGRSNTGELFF.

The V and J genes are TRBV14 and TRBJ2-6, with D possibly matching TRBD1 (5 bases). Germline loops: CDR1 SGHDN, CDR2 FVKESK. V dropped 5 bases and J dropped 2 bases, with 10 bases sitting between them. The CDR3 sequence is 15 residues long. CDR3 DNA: TGTGCCAGCAGCTTAGGGGCACCTGGGGCCAACGTCCTGACTTTC. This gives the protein CASSLGAPGANVLTF.

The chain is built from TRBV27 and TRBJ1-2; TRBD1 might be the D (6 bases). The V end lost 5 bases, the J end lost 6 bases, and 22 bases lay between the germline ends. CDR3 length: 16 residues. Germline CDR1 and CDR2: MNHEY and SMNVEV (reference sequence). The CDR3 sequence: CASSLHREPPDDGYTF. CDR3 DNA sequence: TGTGCCAGCAGTCTCCACAGGGAGCCGCCAGATGATGGCTACACCTTC.

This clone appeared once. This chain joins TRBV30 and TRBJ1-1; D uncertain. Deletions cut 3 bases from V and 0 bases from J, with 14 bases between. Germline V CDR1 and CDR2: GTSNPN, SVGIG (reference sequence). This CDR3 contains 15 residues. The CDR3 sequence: CAWRDPGRLNTEAFF. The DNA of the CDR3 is TGTGCCTGGAGGGACCCCGGACGCCTGAACACTGAAGCTTTCTTT. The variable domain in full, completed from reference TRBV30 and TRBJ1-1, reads SQTIHQWPATLVQPVGSPLSLECTVEGTSNPNLYWYRQAAGRGLQLLFYSVGIGQISSEVPQNLSASRPQDRQFILSSKKLLLSDSGFYLCAWRDPGRLNTEAFFGQGTRLTVV.

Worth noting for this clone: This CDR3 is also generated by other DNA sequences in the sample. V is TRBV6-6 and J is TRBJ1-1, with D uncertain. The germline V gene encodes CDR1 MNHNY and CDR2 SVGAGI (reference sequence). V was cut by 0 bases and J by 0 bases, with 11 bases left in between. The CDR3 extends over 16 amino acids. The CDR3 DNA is TGTGCCAGCAGTTACTCAGGTGGCGGTTTGAACACTGAAGCTTTCTTT. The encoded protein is CASSYSGGGLNTEAFF.

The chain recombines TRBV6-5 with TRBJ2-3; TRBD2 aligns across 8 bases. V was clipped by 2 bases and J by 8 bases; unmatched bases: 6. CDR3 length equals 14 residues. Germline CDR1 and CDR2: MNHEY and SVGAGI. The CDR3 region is CASSYRQTSGTQYF. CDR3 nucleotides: TGTGCCAGCAGTTACCGACAAACTAGCGGTACGCAGTATTTT.

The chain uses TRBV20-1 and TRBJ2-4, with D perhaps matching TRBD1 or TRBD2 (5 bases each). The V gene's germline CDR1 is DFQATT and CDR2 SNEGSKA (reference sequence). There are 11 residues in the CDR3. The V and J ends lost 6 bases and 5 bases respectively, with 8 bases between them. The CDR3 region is CSAGTENIQYF. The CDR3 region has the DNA TGCAGTGCCGGGACGGAAAACATTCAGTACTTC.

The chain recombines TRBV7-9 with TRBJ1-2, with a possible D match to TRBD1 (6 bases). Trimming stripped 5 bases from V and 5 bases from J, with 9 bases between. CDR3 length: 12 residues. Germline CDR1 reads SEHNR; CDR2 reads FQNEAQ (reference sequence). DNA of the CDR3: TGTGCCAGCAGCGGACAGAGTTATGGCTACACCTTC. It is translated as CASSGQSYGYTF.

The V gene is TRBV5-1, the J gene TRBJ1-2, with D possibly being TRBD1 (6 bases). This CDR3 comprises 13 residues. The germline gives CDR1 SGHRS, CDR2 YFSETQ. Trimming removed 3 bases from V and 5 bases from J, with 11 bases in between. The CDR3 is CASSSTGRYGYTF. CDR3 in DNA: TGCGCCAGCAGCTCGACAGGTCGGTATGGCTACACCTTC.

The CDR3 region is CASSLGGGNTEAFF. In DNA, the CDR3 is TGTGCCAGCAGCTTAGGGGGGGGGAACACTGAAGCTTTCTTT. The chain has TRBV7-8 and TRBJ1-1, with a weak D call TRBD1 (5 bases). With 1 base removed from V and 1 base from J, the gap between germline ends came to 7 bases. CDR1 and CDR2 from the germline V gene are SGHVS and FQNEAQ. There are 14 residues in the CDR3.

The CDR3 DNA reads TGTGCCAGAGCGGGAGGGCCCGACAATGAGCAGTTCTTC. This encodes CARAGGPDNEQFF. The chain has TRBV19 and TRBJ2-1; 10 nucleotides align to TRBD2. Per germline, CDR1 LNHDA and CDR2 SQIVND (reference sequence). V shed 9 bases, J shed 5 bases, and the junction held 4 bases outside the gene matches. This CDR3 is built from 13 residues.

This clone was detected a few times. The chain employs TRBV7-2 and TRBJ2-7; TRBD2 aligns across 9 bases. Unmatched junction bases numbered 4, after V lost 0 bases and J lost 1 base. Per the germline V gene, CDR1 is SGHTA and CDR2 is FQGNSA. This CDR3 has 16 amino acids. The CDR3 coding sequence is TGTGCCAGCAGCTTAGCGACGACTAGCGGATCCTACGAGCAGTACTTC. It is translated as CASSLATTSGSYEQYF.

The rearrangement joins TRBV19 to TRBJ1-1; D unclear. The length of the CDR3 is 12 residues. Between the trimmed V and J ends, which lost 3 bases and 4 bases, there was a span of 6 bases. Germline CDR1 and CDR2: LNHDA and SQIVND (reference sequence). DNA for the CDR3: TGTGCCAGTAGTATTGATGCCACTGAAGCTTTCTTT. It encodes CASSIDATEAFF.

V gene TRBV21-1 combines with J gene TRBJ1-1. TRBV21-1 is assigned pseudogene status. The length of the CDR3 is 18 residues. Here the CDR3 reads CASSKEGARGERDTEAFF. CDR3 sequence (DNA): TGTGCCAGCAGCAAAGAGGGGGCACGGGGGGAGAGGGACACTGAAGCTTTCTTT.

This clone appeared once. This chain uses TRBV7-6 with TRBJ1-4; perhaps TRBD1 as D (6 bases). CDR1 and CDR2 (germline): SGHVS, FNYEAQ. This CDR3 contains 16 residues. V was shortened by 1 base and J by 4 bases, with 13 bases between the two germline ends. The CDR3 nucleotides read TGTGCCAGCAGCTTAGAGGGGGAGGGTCTTAATGAAAAACTGTTTTTT. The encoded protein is CASSLEGEGLNEKLFF.

The CDR3 DNA sequence: TGTGCCAGCTCGGCGGGACAGGCAGTCACTAATGAAAAACTGTTTTTT. Translation gives CASSAGQAVTNEKLFF. The rearrangement links TRBV2 to TRBJ1-4; 8 bases are a match to TRBD1. Per germline, CDR1 SNHLY and CDR2 FYNNEI. This CDR3 is 16 amino acids long. V trimming: 8 bases; J trimming: 2 bases; junction bases outside the gene matches: 10.

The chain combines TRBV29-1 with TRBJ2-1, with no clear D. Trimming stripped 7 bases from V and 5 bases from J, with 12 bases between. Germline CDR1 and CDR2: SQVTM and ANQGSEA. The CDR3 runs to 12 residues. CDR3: CSASKGDNEQFF. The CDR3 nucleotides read TGCAGCGCCAGCAAGGGTGACAATGAGCAGTTCTTC.

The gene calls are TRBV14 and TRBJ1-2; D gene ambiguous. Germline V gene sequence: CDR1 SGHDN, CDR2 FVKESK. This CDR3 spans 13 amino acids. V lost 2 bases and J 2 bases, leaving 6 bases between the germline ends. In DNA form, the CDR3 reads TGTGCCAGCAGCCAACAGGACAACTATGGCTACACCTTC. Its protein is CASSQQDNYGYTF.

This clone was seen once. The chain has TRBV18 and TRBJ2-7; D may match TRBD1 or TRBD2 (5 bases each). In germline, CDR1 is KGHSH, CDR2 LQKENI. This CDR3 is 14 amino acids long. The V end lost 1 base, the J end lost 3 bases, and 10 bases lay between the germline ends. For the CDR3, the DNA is TGTGCCAGCTCACCACTACGGGACGGCTACGAGCAGTACTTC. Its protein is CASSPLRDGYEQYF.

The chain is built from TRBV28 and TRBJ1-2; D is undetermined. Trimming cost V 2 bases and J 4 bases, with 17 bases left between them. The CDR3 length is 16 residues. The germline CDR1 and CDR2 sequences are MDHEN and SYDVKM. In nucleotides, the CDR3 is TGTGCCAGCAGTTTAGGTCCGAAGGGTACTGGCTATGGCTACACCTTC. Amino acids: CASSLGPKGTGYGYTF.

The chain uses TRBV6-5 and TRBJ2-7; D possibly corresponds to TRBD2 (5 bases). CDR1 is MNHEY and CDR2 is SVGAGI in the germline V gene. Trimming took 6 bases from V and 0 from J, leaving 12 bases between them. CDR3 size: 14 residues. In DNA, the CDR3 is TGTGCCAGCAGCTCTAGCAGAAACTCCTACGAGCAGTACTTC. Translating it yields CASSSSRNSYEQYF.

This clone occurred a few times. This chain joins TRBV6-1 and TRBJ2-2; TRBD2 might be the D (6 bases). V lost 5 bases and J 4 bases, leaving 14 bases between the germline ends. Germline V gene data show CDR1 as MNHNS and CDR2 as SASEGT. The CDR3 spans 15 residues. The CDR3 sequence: CASSPRPGVTGELFF. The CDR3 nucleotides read TGTGCCAGCAGTCCCCGACCGGGAGTCACCGGGGAGCTGTTTTTT.